Listed below are T cell receptor beta chains from one sample, sequenced in a study of T-cell memory formation after mild COVID-19. TCRdb reprocessed the 5' RACE reads with MiXCR, giving one entry per CDR3 protein. This sample has about 470,000 distinct CDR3 sequences, with around a sixth found just once. The specimen was PBMCs or a T cell subset sorted from them (not recorded which). Source of these receptors: an adult woman who had mild COVID-19 (a few samples of this study predate the infection). Cell type and time point are not known. Each CDR3 is given with its conserved first and last residue. The D gene is left open where the match is weak. Size is omitted from some rows. Given values are once, few, many or a class for expanded clones.

J,size,V,D,CDR3,DNA
TRBJ1-1,.,TRBV5-1,.,CASSLAAGAGGTEAFF,TGCGCCAGCAGCTTGGCCGCCGGGGCCGGGGGCACTGAAGCTTTCTTT
TRBJ2-7,once,TRBV7-9,.,CASSHTLRAVEQYF,TGTGCCAGCAGCCATACTCTACGGGCGGTCGAGCAGTACTTC
TRBJ2-7,.,TRBV3-1,TRBD2,CASSEAPAGADEQYF,TGTGCCAGCAGCGAGGCGCCAGCGGGAGCCGACGAGCAGTACTTC
TRBJ2-3,.,TRBV30,.,CAWSFGSLTDTQYF,TGTGCCTGGAGTTTCGGGAGTCTCACAGATACGCAGTATTTT
TRBJ2-7,.,TRBV4-1,TRBD2,CASSRHLTGGPYEQYF,TGCGCCAGCAGCCGGCATCTAACGGGGGGACCCTACGAGCAGTACTTC
TRBJ1-5,.,TRBV7-9,TRBD1,CASSSSSGGGQPQHF,TGTGCCAGCAGCTCCTCCTCAGGGGGCGGCCAGCCCCAGCATTTT
TRBJ2-7,.,TRBV19,.,CASSPKGPPYEQYF,TGTGCCAGTAGCCCCAAGGGTCCCCCCTACGAGCAGTACTTC
TRBJ2-7,.,TRBV6-6,.,CASTHGRTITYEQYF,TGTGCCAGCACCCACGGTCGGACAATCACCTACGAGCAGTACTTC
TRBJ1-6,many,TRBV4-1,.,CASSQDVGGNSPLHF,TGCGCCAGCAGCCAAGATGTTGGGGGCAATTCACCCCTCCACTTT
TRBJ1-1,.,TRBV6-6,.,CASSYSDSREAFF,TGTGCCAGCAGTTACTCCGACAGTCGTGAAGCTTTCTTT
TRBJ2-2,many,TRBV7-2,.,CASSSFSELGELFF,TGTGCCAGCAGCTCGTTTAGCGAACTCGGGGAGCTGTTTTTT
TRBJ2-2,few,TRBV2,TRBD2,CASSTPLAGGRSAGELFF,TGTGCCAGCAGTACCCCCCTAGCGGGGGGACGATCCGCCGGGGAGCTGTTTTTT
TRBJ1-1,.,TRBV5-1,.,CASRDGGGTEAFF,TGCGCCAGCAGAGATGGCGGGGGAACTGAAGCTTTCTTT
TRBJ2-7,few,TRBV24-1,.,CATSDLRRGEQYF,TGTGCCACCAGTGATTTGCGGCGGGGAGAGCAGTACTTC
TRBJ1-2,.,TRBV6-6,TRBD1,CASSRTGGSYGYTF,TGTGCCAGCAGCAGAACAGGGGGCAGCTATGGCTACACCTTC
TRBJ2-7,few,TRBV24-1,TRBD1,CATQGAGDYEQYF,TGTGCCACCCAGGGGGCAGGGGACTACGAGCAGTACTTC
TRBJ1-4,few,TRBV3-1,.,CASSQTGQLLFF,TGTGCCAGCAGCCAAACCGGACAGTTGCTGTTTTTT
TRBJ2-5,.,TRBV12-3/TRBV12-4,TRBD2,CASSLMSGGGWETQYF,TGTGCCAGCAGTCTAATGAGCGGGGGCGGTTGGGAGACCCAGTACTTC
TRBJ1-3,few,TRBV24-1,.,CATSDYRNTIYF,TGTGCCACCAGTGATTATCGAAACACCATATATTTT
TRBJ1-2,.,TRBV9,.,CASSDPEEGAYGYTF,TGTGCCAGCAGCGACCCGGAGGAGGGAGCGTATGGCTACACCTTC
TRBJ2-3,.,TRBV2,.,CANGGTDTQYF,TGTGCCAATGGGGGTACAGATACGCAGTATTTT
TRBJ1-5,.,TRBV18,.,CASSPGGPNQPQHF,TGTGCCAGCTCTCCGGGGGGGCCTAATCAGCCCCAGCATTTT
TRBJ1-1,few,TRBV12-3/TRBV12-4,.,CASSSTFPPEAFF,TGTGCCAGCAGTTCAACATTCCCGCCTGAAGCTTTCTTT
TRBJ2-7,few,TRBV18,.,CASSPKDEQYF,TGTGCCAGCTCACCGAAGGACGAGCAGTACTTC
TRBJ2-2,.,TRBV18,.,CASSRLSGSNTGELFF,TGTGCCAGCTCACGCCTTAGCGGCTCGAACACCGGGGAGCTGTTTTTT
TRBJ2-7,.,TRBV29-1,TRBD1,CSVDGQGAGEQYF,TGCAGCGTCGACGGACAGGGGGCTGGGGAGCAGTACTTC
TRBJ2-7,.,TRBV2,.,CASRVGGGDEQYF,TGTGCCAGCAGGGTCGGGGGCGGCGACGAGCAGTACTTC
TRBJ2-7,few,TRBV11-2,.,CASSSGPVGKQYF,TGTGCCAGCAGCTCCGGGCCGGTGGGTAAGCAGTACTTC
TRBJ1-3,.,TRBV3-1,TRBD1,CASSHGTAGNTIYF,TGTGCCAGCAGCCACGGGACAGCTGGAAACACCATATATTTT
TRBJ1-1,.,TRBV7-9,.,CASSAGVRAEAFF,TGTGCCAGCAGCGCAGGGGTTCGGGCTGAAGCTTTCTTT
TRBJ1-5,few,TRBV2,.,CASSESPPGQPQHF,TGTGCCAGCAGTGAATCCCCTCCGGGTCAGCCCCAGCATTTT
TRBJ2-7,few,TRBV7-9,.,CASSLVAGVYEQYF,TGTGCCAGCAGCTTAGTGGCAGGAGTCTACGAGCAGTACTTC
TRBJ1-1,few,TRBV30,.,CAWSKVRRDTEAFF,TGTGCCTGGAGTAAGGTTAGGAGAGACACTGAAGCTTTCTTT
TRBJ2-5,few,TRBV12-3/TRBV12-4,TRBD2,CASSFSGGKKETQYF,TGTGCCAGCAGTTTTAGCGGGGGGAAAAAAGAGACCCAGTACTTC
TRBJ2-3,once,TRBV30,.,CAWSVNQGDTQYF,TGTGCCTGGAGTGTAAACCAGGGAGATACGCAGTATTTT
TRBJ2-1,few,TRBV27,.,CASSWSWRDEQFF,TGTGCCAGCAGTTGGAGCTGGCGCGATGAGCAGTTCTTC
TRBJ1-1,few,TRBV14,.,CASRASGANTEAFF,TGTGCCAGCAGGGCGTCAGGGGCGAACACTGAAGCTTTCTTT
TRBJ1-2,few,TRBV29-1,.,CSVGMGLF,TGCAGCGTGGGAATGGGTCTCTTC
TRBJ1-5,few,TRBV19,.,CASSIVGAAGVNQPQHF,TGTGCCAGTAGTATAGTAGGGGCTGCGGGAGTCAATCAGCCCCAGCATTTT
TRBJ2-5,few,TRBV27,.,CASSALDGPETQYF,TGTGCCAGCAGTGCCCTGGACGGCCCAGAGACCCAGTACTTC